This paragraph reports one TCR beta chain. What it binds is not known. The table came from immunoSEQ multiplex PCR; TCRdb's copy has only in-frame clones and leaves some out. The profile shows around 100,000 clones, around 87% of them singletons. This sample is part of a study of T cell responses to AZD1222 COVID-19 vaccine. Notes on the study in general: Dominant CD4 TCR responses targeted spike regions 160-218 and 743-854. Among those given AZD1222, only six were seropositive at baseline.

The germline V gene has CDR1 MGHDK and CDR2 SYGVNS. The CDR3 has 12 amino acids. The ends were cut back, 5 bases at V and 6 bases at J, with 10 bases in the middle. The chain recombines TRBV25-1 with TRBJ1-2; D is ambiguous. The sequence derives from an adult in good health. Sequenced material: peripheral blood, taken on day 0 of MenACWY control vaccination. CDR3 in DNA: TGTGCCAGCAGTCGGCTTACCGATGGCTACACCTTC. Translation gives CASSRLTDGYTF.